Described below is a single TCR beta chain sequence and its context. Its antigen is as yet unknown. The data derive from a study of T cell responses to AZD1222 COVID-19 vaccine. Study conclusions and caveats: It was only a handful of AZD1222 recipients who were seropositive at baseline. Without day 14 samples, only post-peak T cell repertoires were studied.

TCRdb keeps only in-frame clones here, not all; method: immunoSEQ multiplex PCR. The sample contains over 110,000 clones, 80% to 95% of which appear only once. J was trimmed by 6 bases and V by 6 bases; bases with no gene match: 18. This CDR3 comprises 18 residues. Germline V gene lookup returns CDR1 MNHEY and CDR2 SMNVEV (reference sequence). Sequencing used peripheral blood, obtained on day 0 of AZD1222 vaccination. This chain uses TRBV27 with TRBJ2-1; the match to TRBD1 covers 9 bases. The clonotype comes from an adult in good health. The DNA for the CDR3 is TGTGCCAGCAGCTCTAGGGCCTCCGGGACAGGGAAGCGCAATGAGCAGTTCTTC. Translated, it gives CASSSRASGTGKRNEQFF.